This is a list of T cell receptor beta chains from one sample in a study of blood T cell repertoires in COVID-19. The data were produced by immunoSEQ multiplex PCR, yet TCRdb's version contains in-frame clones alone and is incomplete. The table has 210,000 or so clones, around 88% seen once. The sample comprised peripheral blood. All receptors derive from a man between 45 and 60 years old with active or convalescent COVID-19. The CDR3 runs from the conserved cysteine through the conserved F or W. Fields, in order: D gene, J gene, clone size, V gene, CDR3 protein, CDR3 DNA. D genes are given only for firm matches. For some rows the clone size is stated as once, few or many, or as a class when expanded; others skip it.

D: -
J: TRBJ2-3
size: few
V: TRBV5-4
CDR3: CASSLDVALGTDTQYF
DNA: TGTGCCAGCAGCTTGGACGTAGCCTTAGGCACAGATACGCAGTATTTT

D: TRBD2
J: TRBJ2-7
size: -
V: TRBV4-2
CDR3: CASSLRLAGVEQQYF
DNA: TGTGCCAGCAGCCTCCGACTAGCGGGAGTTGAACAGCAGTACTTC

D: TRBD2
J: TRBJ2-5
size: -
V: TRBV7-2
CDR3: CASSPRGVRETQYF
DNA: TGTGCCAGCAGCCCCCGGGGGGTAAGGGAGACCCAGTACTTC

D: -
J: TRBJ1-2
size: -
V: TRBV11-2
CDR3: CASHSPDRTNYGYTF
DNA: TGTGCGAGCCACAGTCCCGACAGAACTAACTATGGCTACACCTTC

D: -
J: TRBJ1-1
size: few
V: TRBV3-1/TRBV3-2
CDR3: CASRDGGRMNTEAFF
DNA: TGTGCCAGCAGGGACGGGGGGCGCATGAACACTGAAGCTTTCTTT

D: TRBD2
J: TRBJ2-1
size: -
V: TRBV6-6
CDR3: CASSSTSGVANEQFF
DNA: TGTGCCAGCAGTTCCACTAGCGGGGTGGCCAATGAGCAGTTCTTC

D: -
J: TRBJ1-1
size: -
V: TRBV5-1
CDR3: CASSLGGGFTEAFF
DNA: TGCGCCAGCAGCTTGGGAGGAGGGTTCACTGAAGCTTTCTTT

D: -
J: TRBJ2-7
size: once
V: TRBV28
CDR3: CASSPGTYEQYF
DNA: TGTGCCAGCAGTCCGGGGACCTACGAGCAGTACTTC

D: TRBD1
J: TRBJ2-5
size: -
V: TRBV7-7
CDR3: CASSLAGQGAGETQYF
DNA: TGTGCTAGCAGCTTAGCCGGACAGGGGGCTGGTGAGACCCAGTACTTC

D: TRBD1
J: TRBJ1-1
size: -
V: TRBV10-3
CDR3: CAISEEGASEAFF
DNA: TGTGCCATCAGTGAAGAGGGGGCTTCTGAAGCTTTCTTT

D: -
J: TRBJ2-2
size: -
V: TRBV19
CDR3: CASTRLANTGELFF
DNA: TGTGCCAGTACCCGACTAGCGAACACCGGGGAGCTGTTTTTT

D: TRBD1
J: TRBJ1-3
size: few
V: TRBV29-1
CDR3: CSATPAGTGGNTIYF
DNA: TGCAGCGCGACCCCGGCCGGGACAGGGGGAAACACCATATATTTT

D: TRBD2
J: TRBJ2-7
size: -
V: TRBV12-5
CDR3: CASGRGTSGDYEQYF
DNA: TGTGCTAGTGGCCGTGGGACTAGCGGGGACTACGAGCAGTACTTC

D: -
J: TRBJ1-2
size: -
V: TRBV28
CDR3: CASRLQGSMVRYTF
DNA: TGTGCCAGCAGATTACAGGGCTCTATGGTCCGCTACACCTTC

D: TRBD1
J: TRBJ1-2
size: -
V: TRBV3-1/TRBV3-2
CDR3: CASSGTGGGYTF
DNA: TGTGCCAGCAGCGGAACAGGGGGAGGCTACACCTTC

D: -
J: TRBJ1-5
size: -
V: TRBV6-1
CDR3: CASSATGSRYNQPQHF
DNA: TGTGCCAGCAGTGCCACGGGGAGCCGCTACAATCAGCCCCAGCATTTT

D: -
J: TRBJ2-7
size: few
V: TRBV5-5
CDR3: CASSLDQGFKQYF
DNA: TGTGCCAGCAGCTTGGACCAGGGGTTCAAGCAGTACTTC

D: -
J: TRBJ2-7
size: -
V: TRBV27
CDR3: CASSSQPGGTEEAEQYF
DNA: TGTGCCAGCAGTTCTCAACCCGGCGGGACGGAGGAGGCCGAGCAGTACTTC

D: TRBD1
J: TRBJ2-1
size: once
V: TRBV9
CDR3: CASSLGTGTYNEQFF
DNA: TGTGCCAGCAGCCTAGGGACAGGGACGTACAATGAGCAGTTCTTC

D: TRBD1
J: TRBJ1-4
size: once
V: TRBV6-6
CDR3: CASSYPGQGDEKLFF
DNA: TGTGCCAGCAGTTATCCGGGACAGGGGGATGAAAAACTGTTTTTT

D: -
J: TRBJ2-7
size: -
V: TRBV5-6
CDR3: CASSLLGSFYEQYF
DNA: TGTGCCAGCAGCTTGCTCGGTAGCTTCTACGAGCAGTACTTC

D: TRBD2
J: TRBJ2-7
size: -
V: TRBV5-1
CDR3: CASSLRPSGASYEQYF
DNA: TGCGCCAGCAGTCTCCGTCCTAGCGGGGCCTCCTACGAGCAGTACTTC

D: -
J: TRBJ1-1
size: -
V: TRBV7-2
CDR3: CASSFRGGAFF
DNA: TGTGCCAGCAGCTTCCGAGGGGGAGCTTTCTTT

D: TRBD1
J: TRBJ2-7
size: -
V: TRBV14
CDR3: CASSPITGQGAYEQYF
DNA: TGTGCCAGCAGCCCAATCACGGGACAGGGGGCATACGAGCAGTACTTC